This is a list of T cell receptor beta chains from one sample in a study of sequential checkpoint blockade in melanoma. Profiling relied on immunoSEQ multiplex PCR, and the TCRdb table lists in-frame clones only, not all of them. The sample contains approximately 10,000 clones, 25% to 30% of which appear only once. Specimen: tumor tissue (inferred from file names), collected from a patient given nivolumab and ipilimumab in sequence. The receptors were sampled from a human donor with melanoma. CDR3s include the opening cysteine and the closing phenylalanine or tryptophan. A D gene is named only where the DNA matches it firmly. Size is stated for part of the rows, as once, few or many counts, or as a class when the clone is expanded.

size: -
J: TRBJ2-5
D: TRBD1
V: TRBV11-3
DNA: TGTGCCAGCAGCACCGACAGGGGCCAAGAGACCCAGTACTTC
CDR3: CASSTDRGQETQYF

size: -
J: TRBJ2-5
D: -
V: TRBV6-8
DNA: TGTGCCAGTTCCGTCCGGCGGCAAGAGACCCAGTACTTC
CDR3: CASSVRRQETQYF

size: few
J: TRBJ1-1
D: TRBD1
V: TRBV2
DNA: TGTGCCAGCAGCCGGGACAGGGTCGCTGAAGCTTTCTTT
CDR3: CASSRDRVAEAFF

size: few
J: TRBJ2-2
D: -
V: TRBV9
DNA: TGTGCCAGCAGCCCTGGGACGTCCACCGGGGAGCTGTTTTTT
CDR3: CASSPGTSTGELFF

size: -
J: TRBJ2-5
D: TRBD2
V: TRBV18
DNA: TGTGCCAGCTCACCGACTAGCGGGGGGCCTGTAAGCGAGACCCAGTACTTC
CDR3: CASSPTSGGPVSETQYF

size: -
J: TRBJ1-2
D: TRBD1
V: TRBV6-7
DNA: TGTGCCATCGGGACAGGATTTGGCTACACCTTC
CDR3: CAIGTGFGYTF

size: many
J: TRBJ1-1
D: TRBD1
V: TRBV7-4
DNA: TGTGCCAGCAGCCCCTCGGGACAGGGATACACTGAAGCTTTCTTT
CDR3: CASSPSGQGYTEAFF

size: -
J: TRBJ2-1
D: -
V: TRBV15
DNA: TGTGCCACCAGCAGATATCGGGACGCAGACAATGAGCAGTTCTTC
CDR3: CATSRYRDADNEQFF

size: few
J: TRBJ2-7
D: TRBD1
V: TRBV6-8
DNA: TGTGCCAGCAGCCGGACAGGGAGAAATTACGAGCAGTACTTC
CDR3: CASSRTGRNYEQYF

size: -
J: TRBJ2-2
D: -
V: TRBV28
DNA: TGTGCCAGCAAGAGCGGAGGGGGACTCACCGGGGAGCTGTTTTTT
CDR3: CASKSGGGLTGELFF

size: -
J: TRBJ2-6
D: -
V: TRBV18
DNA: TGTGCCAGCTCACCACTGGGGTCTGGGGCCAACGTCCTGACTTTC
CDR3: CASSPLGSGANVLTF

size: few
J: TRBJ1-5
D: -
V: TRBV11-3
DNA: TGTGCCAGCAGCTCACCTGAAGGGGCCTTCTCCTATAGCAATCAGCCCCAGCATTTT
CDR3: CASSSPEGAFSYSNQPQHF

size: few
J: TRBJ1-3
D: -
V: TRBV9
DNA: TGTGCCAGCAGCGTAGTTGGGGGTTTGTCTGGAAACACCATATATTTT
CDR3: CASSVVGGLSGNTIYF

size: -
J: TRBJ1-4
D: -
V: TRBV18
DNA: TGTGCCAGCTCACCGGGAAGGGATGTGAAACTGTTTTTT
CDR3: CASSPGRDVKLFF

size: -
J: TRBJ1-6
D: -
V: TRBV6-8
DNA: TGTGCCAGCAGTGCCATCCCGGGGACGGACTTCCTCCTCCACTTT
CDR3: CASSAIPGTDFLLHF

size: many
J: TRBJ2-3
D: TRBD1
V: TRBV11-3
DNA: TGTGCCAGCAGCTCAGGACAGGGAAATTGGGATACGCAGTATTTT
CDR3: CASSSGQGNWDTQYF

size: -
J: TRBJ2-2
D: TRBD1
V: TRBV6-8
DNA: TGTGCCAGCAGCCACAGGGGGAACACCGGGGAGCTGTTTTTT
CDR3: CASSHRGNTGELFF

size: -
J: TRBJ2-6
D: -
V: TRBV18
DNA: TGTGCCAGCTCACCACAGTCTGGGGCCAACGTCCTGACTTTC
CDR3: CASSPQSGANVLTF

size: -
J: TRBJ2-5
D: TRBD2
V: TRBV11-3
DNA: TGTGCCAGCAGCTTCAGCGGGGGGCCCCCAGAGACCCAGTACTTC
CDR3: CASSFSGGPPETQYF

size: few
J: TRBJ1-1
D: -
V: TRBV28
DNA: -
CDR3: CASSSSTGGGGGRAFF

size: -
J: TRBJ2-3
D: -
V: TRBV11-3
DNA: TGTGCCAGCAGCTTAGAGAGGGTCGCAGGGGAAACTGCCACAGATACGCAGTATTTT
CDR3: CASSLERVAGETATDTQYF

size: many
J: TRBJ2-7
D: TRBD1
V: TRBV7-1
DNA: TGTGCCAGCAGCTTCAGGGGGCGGTACGAGCAGTACTTC
CDR3: CASSFRGRYEQYF

size: medium-sized
J: TRBJ1-1
D: TRBD1
V: TRBV9
DNA: TGTGCCAGCAGCGTAGGACAGGGGAGGACTGAAGCTTTCTTT
CDR3: CASSVGQGRTEAFF

size: many
J: TRBJ1-3
D: -
V: TRBV11-3
DNA: TGTGCCAGCAGCTTGGAGGCGTACTCTGGAAACACCATATATTTT
CDR3: CASSLEAYSGNTIYF

size: few
J: TRBJ1-2
D: -
V: TRBV18
DNA: TGTGCCAGCTCACCGGACAGTCGTAACTATGGCTACACCTTC
CDR3: CASSPDSRNYGYTF

size: once
J: TRBJ1-3
D: -
V: TRBV15
DNA: TGTGCCACCAGCAGAGACAGGGTGTCCGGAAACACCATATATTTT
CDR3: CATSRDRVSGNTIYF

size: many
J: TRBJ2-7
D: -
V: TRBV11-3
DNA: TGTGCCAGCAGCACCCCTAAACGCGGGGTAGGATCCTACGAGCAGTACTTC
CDR3: CASSTPKRGVGSYEQYF

size: -
J: TRBJ2-4
D: -
V: TRBV19
DNA: TGTGCCAGTAGCGTCGACTACGGGAAAAACATTCAGTACTTC
CDR3: CASSVDYGKNIQYF

size: few
J: TRBJ2-3
D: -
V: TRBV7-1
DNA: TGTGCAAGTCGCCCACTTTTGGGAGATACGCAGTATTTT
CDR3: CASRPLLGDTQYF

size: many
J: TRBJ1-1
D: -
V: TRBV7-2
DNA: TGTGCCAGCAGCGAGACGGTGAACACTGAAGCTTTCTTT
CDR3: CASSETVNTEAFF

size: -
J: TRBJ1-5
D: TRBD1
V: TRBV15
DNA: TGTGCCACCAGGGACAGGCTTGATAGCAATCAGCCCCAGCATTTT
CDR3: CATRDRLDSNQPQHF

size: few
J: TRBJ2-2
D: -
V: TRBV28
DNA: TGTGCCAGCAGTTTATTCTGGGTCGGTGGTTTCATCGGGGAGCTGTTTTTT
CDR3: CASSLFWVGGFIGELFF